The next 31 T cell receptor beta chains were all read from a single sample in a study of blood T cell repertoires in COVID-19. Clones were sequenced by immunoSEQ multiplex PCR, and TCRdb holds only the in-frame ones, with some missing. Among 200,000 to 250,000 clones listed, 85% to 90% were seen once. Sample: PBMCs or T cells enriched from blood (not recorded which). These receptors were collected from a man in his fifties who had been exposed to COVID-19.

This clone was counted a single time. V usage is TRBV24-1 and J usage is TRBJ1-3; TRBD1 might be the D (6 bases). Per germline, CDR1 KGHDR and CDR2 SFDVKD. V was trimmed by 7 bases and J by 0 bases, leaving 12 bases between them. CDR3 size: 15 residues. Here the CDR3 DNA reads TGTGCCACCAGCGGACAGATCAGCTCTGGAAACACCATATATTTT. Its protein product is CATSGQISSGNTIYF.

This clone was counted once. This rearrangement joins TRBV2 to TRBJ2-5; 10 nucleotides line up with TRBD1. Germline V gene lookup returns CDR1 SNHLY and CDR2 FYNNEI. The V segment lost 5 bases and the J segment 4 bases; nucleotides outside the gene matches: 10. The CDR3 extends over 16 amino acids. DNA for the CDR3: TGTGCCAGCAGTCCCCGACAGGGGGCGATTTCAGAGACCCAGTACTTC. Translated: CASSPRQGAISETQYF. Combining the CDR3 with reference TRBV2 and TRBJ2-5 gives the whole variable domain EPEVTQTPSHQVTQMGQEVILRCVPISNHLYFYWYRQILGQKVEFLVSFYNNEISEKSEIFDDQFSVERPDGSNFTLKIRSTKLEDSAMYFCASSPRQGAISETQYFGPGTRLLVL.

The chain combines TRBV6-5 with TRBJ1-2, with 10 bases lining up with TRBD1. The CDR3 totals 15 residues. With 6 bases clipped from V and 8 bases from J, the junction kept 12 bases outside the gene matches. Per germline, CDR1 MNHEY and CDR2 SVGAGI. The CDR3 loop is CASRWTGGRSEGYTF. CDR3 in DNA: TGTGCCAGCAGATGGACAGGGGGAAGGTCCGAGGGCTACACCTTC.

V is TRBV27 and J is TRBJ2-7; D is unclear. Trimming stripped 10 bases from V and 4 bases from J, with 26 bases between. CDR1 and CDR2 (germline): MNHEY, SMNVEV (reference sequence). CDR3 size: 16 residues. The CDR3 DNA is TGTGCCACCAGAATAAATTTGGCTCTCACCAAATACGAGCAGTACTTC. Residues: CATRINLALTKYEQYF.

The rearrangement joins TRBV24-1 to TRBJ1-5; D might be TRBD1 (5 bases). Germline loops: CDR1 KGHDR, CDR2 SFDVKD. V lost 7 bases and J lost 3, with 9 bases in between. The CDR3 has 13 residues. The CDR3 sequence: CATRDRANQPQHF. For the CDR3, the DNA is TGTGCCACCAGAGACAGAGCCAATCAGCCCCAGCATTTT.

The chain is built from TRBV5-1 and TRBJ2-3; the D gene is possibly TRBD1 (8 bases). Germline CDR1 reads SGHRS; CDR2 reads YFSETQ. The CDR3 sequence is 15 residues long. Trimming cost V 6 bases and J 5 bases, with 19 bases left between them. In DNA form, the CDR3 reads TGCGCCAGCACCCCTGAAACAGGGGGGGAAGATACGCAGTATTTT. It yields the protein CASTPETGGEDTQYF.

This clone was seen a few times. The chain combines TRBV5-6 with TRBJ2-1; TRBD2 agrees at 13 bases. CDR3 length: 14 amino acids. The junction had 1 base not matched to a gene; V was cut back by 4 bases and J by 6 bases. Germline V gives CDR1 SGHDT, CDR2 YYEEEE. The CDR3 loop reads CASSRLAGGNEQFF. In nucleotides, the CDR3 is TGTGCCAGCAGCCGACTAGCGGGGGGCAATGAGCAGTTCTTC.

This sequence joins TRBV5-4 and TRBJ2-5; D is perhaps TRBD2 (6 bases). V lost 4 bases to trimming and J lost 2 bases, with 12 bases between them. The CDR3 totals 14 residues. Germline V lookup: CDR1 SGHNT, CDR2 YYREEE (reference sequence). CDR3 in DNA: TGTGCCAGCAGCGATACTAGCTTACAAGAGACCCAGTACTTC. This encodes CASSDTSLQETQYF.

This chain connects TRBV18 to TRBJ1-5; D remains unclear. This CDR3 contains 13 residues. The germline V and J ends were trimmed by 4 bases and 4 bases, with 8 bases remaining between them. Looked up from germline, CDR1 is KGHSH and CDR2 is LQKENI. As DNA, the CDR3 is TGTGCCAGCTCACGCGAGGAGAATCAGCCCCAGCATTTT. Translation gives CASSREENQPQHF.

The chain uses TRBV4-1 and TRBJ2-6; TRBD2 might be the D (6 bases). The germline V and J ends were trimmed by 3 bases and 0 bases, with 12 bases remaining between them. Germline CDR1 MGHRA, CDR2 YSYEKL. The CDR3 sequence is 17 residues long. This chain's CDR3 is CASSHLGGNSGANVLTF. DNA for the CDR3: TGCGCCAGCAGCCACCTTGGGGGGAACTCTGGGGCCAACGTCCTGACTTTC.

The V and J genes are TRBV29-1 and TRBJ1-2, with 10 positions matching TRBD1. Germline V gives CDR1 SQVTM, CDR2 ANQGSEA. There are 14 residues in the CDR3. J gave up 6 bases and V 5 bases, and 9 bases lay outside the gene matches. The CDR3 here is CSVLPTGGPDGYTF. The CDR3 DNA reads TGCAGCGTTCTTCCGACAGGGGGCCCTGATGGCTACACCTTC.

The V and J genes are TRBV2 and TRBJ2-5; 7 nucleotides align to TRBD1. Germline trimming cut 1 base from V and 4 bases from J; bases unmatched to any gene: 3. Germline V gene lookup returns CDR1 SNHLY and CDR2 FYNNEI. This CDR3 is built from 14 residues. In nucleotides, the CDR3 is TGTGCCAGCAGTGAAGAGGGGGCTGGAGAGACCCAGTACTTC. Amino acid sequence: CASSEEGAGETQYF.

The V and J genes are TRBV5-1 and TRBJ2-1, with 8 bases identical to TRBD2. Germline V gene sequence: CDR1 SGHRS, CDR2 YFSETQ. J gave up 4 bases and V 5 bases, and 8 bases lay outside the gene matches. The CDR3 loop spans 15 amino acids. The chain's CDR3 is CASRPGLGLYNEQFF. For the CDR3, the DNA is TGCGCCAGCAGACCGGGACTAGGGCTATACAATGAGCAGTTCTTC.

V gene TRBV20-1 combines with J gene TRBJ2-3, with D unresolved. The germline V gene encodes CDR1 DFQATT and CDR2 SNEGSKA (reference sequence). The germline V and J ends were trimmed by 0 bases and 11 bases, with 9 bases remaining between them. This CDR3 spans 11 amino acids. For the CDR3, the DNA is TGCAGTGCTAGAGATCTTGAGGTGCAGTATTTT. Protein sequence: CSARDLEVQYF.

This chain uses TRBV19 with TRBJ1-4; D unclear. In germline, CDR1 is LNHDA, CDR2 SQIVND (reference sequence). CDR3 length: 13 amino acids. The ends were cut back, 5 bases at V and 7 bases at J, with 11 bases in the middle. CDR3 DNA sequence: TGTGCCAGTAGTCTCCGGGGAGGTGAAAAACTGTTTTTT. Translation: CASSLRGGEKLFF.

The chain is built from TRBV28 and TRBJ1-1; D is possibly TRBD1 (5 bases). Germline values: CDR1 MDHEN, CDR2 SYDVKM. V lost 3 bases, J lost 4 bases, and 15 bases lay in between. The CDR3 has 15 amino acids. DNA for the CDR3: TGTGCCAGCAGTTTTGGCGGCAGGGCTATCACTGAAGCTTTCTTT. This translates into CASSFGGRAITEAFF.

The table lists this clone with a count of one. The chain carries TRBV18 and TRBJ2-1, with a possible D match to TRBD1 (7 bases). Germline V gives CDR1 KGHSH, CDR2 LQKENI. The CDR3 consists of 15 residues. Trimming took off 6 bases at V and 5 bases at J, with 17 bases between the two ends. The CDR3 loop is CASSQTRGVDNEQFF. In DNA form, the CDR3 reads TGTGCCAGCTCCCAAACCAGGGGGGTGGACAATGAGCAGTTCTTC.

The V gene is TRBV6-1, the J gene TRBJ1-5, with D tentatively TRBD1 (5 bases). CDR1 is MNHNS, CDR2 SASEGT, per germline. Deletions cut 0 bases from V and 10 bases from J, with 19 bases between. The CDR3 is 16 amino acids. DNA for the CDR3: TGTGCCAGCAGTGAAGCAAGGGCGGCGGGGGTGGAACCCCAGCATTTT. Its translation is CASSEARAAGVEPQHF.

The chain has TRBV30 and TRBJ1-1; TRBD1 is a possible D gene (6 bases). This CDR3 has 13 residues. V was clipped by 4 bases and J by 1 base, with 10 bases between them. CDR1 and CDR2 (germline): GTSNPN, SVGIG (reference sequence). The CDR3 region has the DNA TGTGCCTGGAAAAGGACAGCGAACACTGAAGCTTTCTTT. Protein sequence: CAWKRTANTEAFF.

The chain links TRBV11-3 to TRBJ2-5; the D gene is possibly TRBD2 (6 bases). Germline CDR1 and CDR2: SGHNT and YENEEA. The CDR3 extends over 14 amino acids. Trimming left V 1 base short and J 5 bases short, with 11 bases between. The CDR3 region has the DNA TGTGCCAGCAGCTTAGGCGGGGCGCGTGAGACCCAGTACTTC. Its translation: CASSLGGARETQYF.

The count of this clone is one. Within the sample, other DNA sequences also encode this same CDR3. The V and J genes are TRBV11-2 and TRBJ1-2; the D gene is possibly TRBD1 (5 bases). The ends were cut back, 1 base at V and 5 bases at J, with 11 bases in the middle. The CDR3 has 14 amino acids. Germline CDR1 and CDR2: SGHAT and FQNNGV. The CDR3 DNA sequence: TGTGCCAGCAGCTTAGGGCAGGGAGGATATGGCTACACCTTC. Amino acid sequence: CASSLGQGGYGYTF.

This rearrangement joins TRBV7-2 to TRBJ1-2; 8 bases fit TRBD1. Unmatched junction bases numbered 3, after V lost 2 bases and J lost 4 bases. The CDR3 runs 14 residues. Germline V gene sequence: CDR1 SGHTA, CDR2 FQGNSA. CDR3 sequence reads: CASSLQGASYGYTF. The CDR3 DNA reads TGTGCCAGCAGCTTACAGGGGGCGAGCTATGGCTACACCTTC.

This chain uses TRBV28 with TRBJ2-7; 9 bases map to TRBD1. After removal of 6 bases from V and 4 bases from J, the junction contained 4 bases not matched to a gene. CDR3 size: 13 residues. CDR1 and CDR2 from the germline V gene are MDHEN and SYDVKM. CDR3 in DNA: TGTGCCAGCAGCCAGGGACAGGGTTACGAGCAGTACGTC. Its protein is CASSQGQGYEQYV.

J is TRBJ1-4 and V is TRBV15, with no clear D. V lost 1 base to trimming and J lost 3 bases, with 6 bases between them. Germline V gene data show CDR1 as LNHNV and CDR2 as YYDKDF (reference sequence). This CDR3 spans 14 amino acids. This CDR3 reads CATSRGRANEKLFF. The CDR3 DNA is TGTGCCACCAGCAGAGGGAGGGCTAATGAAAAACTGTTTTTT. Full variable domain (remainder filled in from reference TRBV15 and TRBJ1-4): DAMVIQNPRYQVTQFGKPVTLSCSQTLNHNVMYWYQQKSSQAPKLLFHYYDKDFNNEADTPDNFQSRRPNTSFCFLDIRSPGLGDTAMYLCATSRGRANEKLFFGSGTQLSVL.

This clone was seen more than once but under ten times. The chain uses TRBV2 and TRBJ2-7; D is undetermined. In germline, CDR1 is SNHLY, CDR2 FYNNEI. This CDR3 comprises 15 residues. Trimming left V 0 bases short and J 3 bases short, with 12 bases between. CDR3 sequence reads: CASSEAGANYYEQYV. CDR3 nucleotides: TGTGCCAGCAGTGAAGCTGGTGCGAATTACTACGAGCAGTACGTC.

Only one count was recorded for this clone. The chain joins TRBV10-3 to TRBJ1-5; no firm D call. V was clipped by 2 bases and J by 0 bases, with 5 bases between them. CDR1 is ENHRY and CDR2 is SYGVKD in the germline V gene. The CDR3 runs 14 residues. For the CDR3, the DNA is TGTGCCATCAGTGAGCTAAGTAGCAATCAGCCCCAGCATTTT. Its translation is CAISELSSNQPQHF.

There are a few counts of this clone. The chain employs TRBV29-1 and TRBJ2-3; D not resolved. The V and J ends lost 4 bases and 2 bases respectively, with 7 bases between them. Germline CDR1 reads SQVTM; CDR2 reads ANQGSEA. The CDR3 contains 12 residues. For the CDR3, the DNA is TGCAGCGTTGGGGTAGCCACAGATACGCAGTATTTT. Its translation is CSVGVATDTQYF.

The chain links TRBV11-3 to TRBJ2-7; D perhaps matches TRBD2 (6 bases). The CDR3 runs to 14 residues. V gave up 4 bases and J gave up 4 bases, with 14 bases separating them. Per the germline V gene, CDR1 is SGHNT and CDR2 is YENEEA. CDR3 DNA sequence: TGTGCCAGCAGCTCCAGGGACTTTGATTACGAGCAGTACGTC. This gives the protein CASSSRDFDYEQYV.

CDR3 nucleotides: TGTGCCAGCTCACAGGGGGCAAGTCAGCCCCAGCATTTT. The encoded protein is CASSQGASQPQHF. This sequence joins TRBV18 and TRBJ1-5, with TRBD1 identical over 7 bases. The J segment lost 6 bases and the V segment lost 4 bases, leaving 3 bases of the junction unmatched. Germline V gives CDR1 KGHSH, CDR2 LQKENI. This CDR3 comprises 13 residues.

The V gene is TRBV11-2, the J gene TRBJ2-3; tentative D call: TRBD1 (6 bases). The CDR3 totals 15 residues. Trimming pared 2 bases from V and 0 bases from J, leaving 9 bases between. Germline V gene lookup returns CDR1 SGHAT and CDR2 FQNNGV. The CDR3 coding sequence is TGTGCCAGCAGCTTACGGACAGCCAGCACAGATACGCAGTATTTT. Its protein product is CASSLRTASTDTQYF.

This clone was recorded only once. The chain is built from TRBV9 and TRBJ2-1; the match to TRBD2 covers 9 bases. This CDR3 comprises 15 residues. Trimming at V came to 3 bases and at J to 7 bases, leaving 8 bases not matched to a gene. The germline CDR1 and CDR2 sequences are SGDLS and YYNGEE. CDR3 loop: CASSGTSVLNNEQFF. The CDR3, as DNA: TGTGCCAGCAGCGGGACTAGCGTGTTGAATAATGAGCAGTTCTTC.